These 27 T cell receptor beta chains originate from one sample sequenced in a study. TCRdb redid the calling of the RT-PCR reads with MiXCR, one entry per CDR3 protein. The table shows more than 550,000 distinct CDR3 sequences, with about 14% occurring only once. The sample was memory CD4+ T cells from blood. Receptors were obtained from a female donor in good health, serving as a healthy control.

In nucleotides, the CDR3 is TGCGCCAGCGGAAAACGTCCACAGGGCGGAGACACTGAAGCTTTCTTT. As protein: CASGKRPQGGDTEAFF. V usage is TRBV5-1 and J usage is TRBJ1-1, with D maybe TRBD1 (6 bases). The V gene lost 7 bases and the J gene lost 3 bases, with 22 bases spanning the gap. Germline lookup yields CDR1 SGHRS and CDR2 YFSETQ. This CDR3 region has 16 residues.

The table lists this clonotype with a count of one. The chain uses TRBV3-1 and TRBJ1-1; D is unclear. Germline V gives CDR1 LGHDT, CDR2 YNNKEL (reference sequence). CDR3 length equals 15 residues. V gave up 4 bases and J gave up 4 bases, with 16 bases separating them. The CDR3 bases are TGTGCCAGCAGCCCCGTCCCAGGTGTTGGCACTGAAGCTTTCTTT. Translating gives CASSPVPGVGTEAFF.

The gene calls are TRBV5-6 and TRBJ2-5, with D possibly being TRBD1 (5 bases). The germline V gene has CDR1 SGHDT and CDR2 YYEEEE. Deletions cut 3 bases from V and 4 bases from J, with 10 bases between. The length of the CDR3 is 13 residues. CDR3 loop: CASSSDIRETQYF. CDR3 DNA: TGTGCCAGCAGCTCGGACATACGAGAGACCCAGTACTTC.

The chain employs TRBV28 and TRBJ2-6, with D possibly TRBD1 on 5 matching bases. Germline V gives CDR1 MDHEN, CDR2 SYDVKM. Between the trimmed V and J ends, which lost 7 bases and 0 bases, there was a span of 16 bases. The CDR3 contains 17 residues. CDR3 sequence reads: CASIGAGRTSGANVLTF. The CDR3 DNA is TGTGCCAGCATAGGGGCTGGACGGACCTCTGGGGCCAACGTCCTGACTTTC.

The chain links TRBV30 to TRBJ1-5; D not resolved. Germline values: CDR1 GTSNPN, CDR2 SVGIG (reference sequence). The V end lost 2 bases, the J end lost 0 bases, and 8 bases lay between the germline ends. This CDR3 comprises 14 residues. The CDR3 sequence: CAWSSGPSNQPQHF. The CDR3 DNA follows: TGTGCCTGGAGTAGTGGGCCTAGCAATCAGCCCCAGCATTTT.

As to this clonotype: Germline and junction disagree at one end, which may indicate a read error. The rearrangement uses TRBV7-2 and TRBJ2-7; maybe TRBD1 (6 bases). Germline V gene lookup returns CDR1 SGHTA and CDR2 FQGNSA. This CDR3 spans 12 amino acids. CDR3 region: CAPGQSSYEQCF. The DNA of the CDR3 is TGTGCCCCGGGACAAAGCTCCTACGAGCAGTGCTTC.

V and J are TRBV2 and TRBJ2-7; D gene unclear. V was shortened by 8 bases and J by 3 bases, with 11 bases between the two germline ends. The CDR3 sequence is 12 residues long. The germline CDR1 and CDR2 sequences are SNHLY and FYNNEI. Here the CDR3 DNA reads TGTGCCAGCTCAGTTGGGGTCTACGAGCAGTACTTC. This gives the protein CASSVGVYEQYF.

The chain recombines TRBV7-8 with TRBJ1-2; tentative D call: TRBD1 (5 bases). Trimming cost V 0 bases and J 4 bases, with 15 bases left between them. The CDR3 is made up of 16 amino acids. Germline loops: CDR1 SGHVS, CDR2 FQNEAQ. The chain's CDR3 is CASSLAGTPRVYGYTF. In DNA, the CDR3 is TGTGCCAGCAGCTTAGCAGGGACCCCGAGAGTCTATGGCTACACCTTC.

The rearrangement links TRBV7-9 to TRBJ1-2; a possible D gene is TRBD1 (5 bases). CDR3 length equals 15 residues. Trimming shortened V by 1 base and J by 8 bases, and 17 bases separated the two germline ends. Per the germline V gene, CDR1 is SEHNR and CDR2 is FQNEAQ (reference sequence). CDR3 loop: CASSLGVHTGSGYTF. The CDR3 DNA sequence: TGTGCCAGCAGCTTAGGGGTCCATACAGGATCCGGCTACACCTTC.

This chain uses TRBV28 with TRBJ1-2; D possibly corresponds to TRBD1 (5 bases). CDR1 and CDR2 from the germline V gene are MDHEN and SYDVKM. The germline V and J ends were trimmed by 6 bases and 6 bases, with 14 bases remaining between them. The length of the CDR3 is 13 residues. The CDR3 bases are TGTGCCAGCAGCTCGGGGGACGGGAATGGCTACACCTTC. Amino acid sequence: CASSSGDGNGYTF.

This clonotype was recorded at least ten times. This chain joins TRBV29-1 and TRBJ2-1; 7 bases agree with TRBD2. J was trimmed by 0 bases and V by 4 bases; bases with no gene match: 12. The CDR3 consists of 17 residues. CDR1 is SQVTM, CDR2 ANQGSEA, per germline. As DNA, the CDR3 is TGCAGCGTTGTGGCTAGCGGTTGGGGGAGCTCCTACAATGAGCAGTTCTTC. Translation: CSVVASGWGSSYNEQFF.

This clonotype was counted only a few times. J is TRBJ2-5 and V is TRBV7-2; unclear D gene. Trimming removed 5 bases at V and 1 base at J, with 11 bases between. The CDR3 consists of 14 residues. Germline loops: CDR1 SGHTA, CDR2 FQGNSA. The CDR3 DNA is TGTGCCAGCAGCCGTTCCCGGACCCAAGAGACCCAGTACTTC. It is translated as CASSRSRTQETQYF.

The DNA for the CDR3 is TGCGCCAGCGCGGGACTAGCGGGAGCCGGAGAGACCCAGTACTTC. Translating it yields CASAGLAGAGETQYF. The rearrangement joins TRBV5-1 to TRBJ2-5, with 14 bases matching TRBD2. This CDR3 spans 15 amino acids. The germline CDR1 and CDR2 sequences are SGHRS and YFSETQ. V lost 7 bases and J lost 4; bases outside the gene matches: 6.

The table lists this clonotype with many counts. The chain uses TRBV27 and TRBJ2-7, with 8 positions matching TRBD1. The germline CDR1 and CDR2 sequences are MNHEY and SMNVEV (reference sequence). This CDR3 has 17 residues. V lost 2 bases and J lost 2; bases outside the gene matches: 11. The CDR3 coding sequence is TGTGCCAGCAGTTTAGATCGCCCCGGGACAGGAACCTACGAGCAGTACTTC. It codes for CASSLDRPGTGTYEQYF.

The genes are TRBV7-2 and TRBJ2-7; 9 bases are shared with TRBD1. V lost 2 bases and J lost 7; bases outside the gene matches: 6. Germline loops: CDR1 SGHTA, CDR2 FQGNSA. This CDR3 spans 14 amino acids. The CDR3 DNA follows: TGTGCCAGCAGCTTATCGGGACAGGGCTTGGAGCAGTACTTC. Its translation is CASSLSGQGLEQYF.

This clonotype has a handful of counts. V gene TRBV5-5 combines with J gene TRBJ1-2; 7 nucleotides agree with TRBD1. This CDR3 has 16 amino acids. V shed 5 bases and J 1 base; nucleotides not matched to a gene: 11. Per germline, CDR1 SGHKS and CDR2 YYEKEE (reference sequence). Here the CDR3 DNA reads TGTGCCAGCAGTGGCGGGGAGGGGGCGCTTAACTATGGCTACACCTTC. Translation: CASSGGEGALNYGYTF. Drawing the rest from reference TRBV5-5 and TRBJ1-2, the complete variable domain is DAGVTQSPTHLIKTRGQQVTLRCSPISGHKSVSWYQQVLGQGPQFIFQYYEKEERGRGNFPDRFSARQFPNYSSELNVNALLLGDSALYLCASSGGEGALNYGYTFGSGTRLTVV.

J is TRBJ1-2 and V is TRBV28; D is uncertain. The ends were cut back, 6 bases at V and 10 bases at J, with 12 bases in the middle. Germline CDR1 is MDHEN and CDR2 is SYDVKM. The CDR3 has 11 residues. CDR3 nucleotide sequence: TGTGCCAGCAGCGTCCAGACAACCTACACCTTC. Protein sequence: CASSVQTTYTF.

This clonotype showed up many times. The rearrangement uses TRBV24-1 and TRBJ2-5; 8 nucleotides agree with TRBD1. Per the germline V gene, CDR1 is KGHDR and CDR2 is SFDVKD. The CDR3 totals 15 residues. Unmatched junction bases numbered 4, after V lost 5 bases and J lost 0 bases. The CDR3 sequence is CATSGTGNHQETQYF. The CDR3 nucleotides are TGTGCCACCAGTGGGACAGGGAACCACCAAGAGACCCAGTACTTC.

The table lists this clonotype with many counts. The CDR3 nucleotides read TGTGCCAGCAGTTTACCCCTAGTATCGTACGAGCAGTACTTC. Its translation is CASSLPLVSYEQYF. The J gene is TRBJ2-7, the V gene TRBV12-3 or TRBV12-4; the D is unclear. The CDR3 extends over 14 amino acids. V was shortened by 2 bases and J by 4 bases, with 12 bases between the two germline ends.

This clonotype was seen at least ten times. The chain uses TRBV18 and TRBJ1-4; unclear D gene. This CDR3 contains 15 residues. The ends were cut back, 1 base at V and 3 bases at J, with 9 bases in the middle. Germline-derived CDR1 and CDR2 are KGHSH and LQKENI. This chain's CDR3 is CASSPRSGSNEKLFF. The CDR3 DNA reads as TGTGCCAGCTCACCACGGTCCGGGTCTAATGAAAAACTGTTTTTT.

The chain couples TRBV7-2 to TRBJ2-5, with D possibly matching TRBD1 (6 bases). Germline V gives CDR1 SGHTA, CDR2 FQGNSA. The CDR3 sequence is 13 residues long. V was pared by 4 bases and J by 4 bases, with 10 bases between. CDR3 region: CASSSGDTETQYF. The CDR3 DNA follows: TGTGCCAGCAGCTCCGGGGACACAGAGACCCAGTACTTC.

The V call is TRBV5-4, the J call TRBJ2-1, with TRBD2 matching 11 bases. Germline V gene data show CDR1 as SGHNT and CDR2 as YYREEE (reference sequence). The CDR3 has 16 residues. Unmatched junction bases numbered 9, after V lost 4 bases and J lost 6 bases. CDR3 DNA: TGTGCCAGCAGCCGGCTAGCGGGAGGCGGAGGCAATGAGCAGTTCTTC. Translated: CASSRLAGGGGNEQFF. Supplemented by reference TRBV5-4 and TRBJ2-1, the full variable domain reads ETGVTQSPTHLIKTRGQQVTLRCSSQSGHNTVSWYQQALGQGPQFIFQYYREEENGRGNFPPRFSGLQFPNYSSELNVNALELDDSALYLCASSRLAGGGGNEQFFGPGTRLTVL.

This clonotype occurred a few times. The rearrangement links TRBV7-9 to TRBJ2-3; D ambiguous. The CDR3 length is 12 residues. Germline-derived CDR1 and CDR2 are SEHNR and FQNEAQ (reference sequence). V was clipped by 1 base and J by 7 bases, with 6 bases between them. In nucleotides, the CDR3 is TGTGCCAGCAGCTTAGATGCCTATACGCAGTATTTT. Translation: CASSLDAYTQYF.

This clonotype occurred a few times. The chain links TRBV29-1 to TRBJ1-1, with D possibly TRBD1 on 5 matching bases. This CDR3 has 14 amino acids. Germline CDR1 and CDR2: SQVTM and ANQGSEA. The V end was cut by 4 bases, the J end by 2 bases, with 14 bases between. CDR3 nucleotides: TGCAGCGTTGTAGGGGCGAATTACAACACTGAAGCTTTCTTT. It is translated as CSVVGANYNTEAFF.

The chain couples TRBV5-1 to TRBJ2-7, with a weak D call TRBD2 (5 bases). CDR3 size: 13 residues. CDR1 SGHRS and CDR2 YFSETQ come from the germline V gene. With 5 bases removed from V and 4 bases from J, the gap between germline ends came to 13 bases. The CDR3 bases are TGCGCCAGCAGGATTAGCGATGGTTACGAGCAGTACTTC. Its protein is CASRISDGYEQYF.

Regarding this clonotype: A read error may be the cause here, since a much bigger clone is one base away. This chain connects TRBV6-2 or TRBV6-3 to TRBJ1-5; D uncertain. The ends were cut back, 2 bases at V and 11 bases at J, with 10 bases in the middle. Germline lookup yields CDR1 MNHEY and CDR2 SVGEGT. The CDR3 totals 12 residues. The CDR3 loop reads CASSYTNSAQHF. CDR3 DNA sequence: TGTGCCAGCAGTTACACGAATAGTGCCCAGCATTTT.

The rearrangement joins TRBV3-1 to TRBJ2-2; 8 nucleotides agree with TRBD1. Germline CDR1 LGHDT, CDR2 YNNKEL (reference sequence). V was pared by 5 bases and J by 6 bases, with 8 bases of the junction left unmatched. This CDR3 has 15 residues. CDR3 nucleotide sequence: TGTGCCAGCAGCGGACAGGGAAGAGGGGCCGGGGAGCTGTTTTTT. Translated, it gives CASSGQGRGAGELFF. The variable domain in full, completed from reference TRBV3-1 and TRBJ2-2, reads DTAVSQTPKYLVTQMGNDKSIKCEQNLGHDTMYWYKQDSKKFLKIMFSYNNKELIINETVPNRFSPKSPDKAHLNLHINSLELGDSAVYFCASSGQGRGAGELFFGEGSRLTVL.